These T cell receptor beta chains were read from a single sample in a study of blood T cell repertoires in COVID-19. This table comes from immunoSEQ multiplex PCR, and its TCRdb copy is limited to in-frame clones, with some not included. Among roughly 280,000 clones listed, roughly 85% were seen once. Sequencing was done on a sample of peripheral blood. The source is a woman in her 70s with acute or convalescent COVID-19. Each CDR3 is given with its conserved first and last residue. D genes are given only for firm matches. The size entry is marked missing in some rows and otherwise reads once, few, many or a size class.

d_call	clone_size	j_call	v_call	cdr3_aa	cdr3_nt
TRBD2	-	TRBJ2-5	TRBV7-6	CASSPRLAGGPGRKTQYF	TGTGCCAGCAGCCCCAGACTAGCGGGGGGGCCTGGGAGGAAGACCCAGTACTTC
TRBD1	-	TRBJ1-1	TRBV5-1	CASSSGQGYDAFF	TGCGCCAGCAGCTCAGGACAGGGGTACGACGCTTTCTTT
-	-	TRBJ2-5	TRBV5-6	CASSTLGAGTQYF	TGTGCCAGCAGCACCTTAGGGGCCGGGACCCAGTACTTC
TRBD1	few	TRBJ2-5	TRBV18	CASSPKFLPGQGSETQYF	TGTGCCAGCTCCCCCAAATTTTTACCGGGACAGGGGTCGGAGACCCAGTACTTC
-	-	TRBJ1-3	TRBV18	CASSHSPGNTIYF	TGTGCCAGCTCACACAGCCCCGGAAACACCATATATTTT
-	-	TRBJ1-1	TRBV21-1	CASMGQGAGSEAFF	TGTGCCAGCATGGGGCAGGGGGCAGGTAGTGAAGCTTTCTTT
-	once	TRBJ2-1	TRBV7-9	CASSSHLALPYNEQFF	TGTGCCAGCAGCTCTCATCTAGCTCTCCCCTACAATGAGCAGTTCTTC
-	-	TRBJ1-2	TRBV6-5	CASSYGSVGYGYTF	TGTGCCAGCAGTTACGGGAGTGTTGGATATGGCTACACCTTC
-	-	TRBJ2-5	TRBV5-1	CASSLDRAWETQYF	TGCGCCAGCAGCTTGGATCGAGCATGGGAGACCCAGTACTTC
TRBD1	-	TRBJ1-2	TRBV24-1	CATSESPKDREPYSYGYTF	TGTGCCACCAGTGAAAGTCCCAAGGACAGGGAGCCGTATAGCTATGGCTACACCTTC
-	-	TRBJ2-1	TRBV25-1	CASSEPGVNEQFF	TGTGCCAGCAGTGAACCCGGGGTCAATGAGCAGTTCTTC
-	-	TRBJ1-4	TRBV30	CAWSASGKLFF	TGTGCCTGGAGTGCGTCGGGAAAACTGTTTTTT
-	-	TRBJ1-2	TRBV4-1	CASSPARGGSLYGYTF	TGCGCCAGCAGCCCGGCCCGAGGGGGATCCCTCTATGGCTACACCTTC
TRBD1	-	TRBJ2-4	TRBV7-9	CASSFPNRGDIQYF	TGTGCCAGCAGCTTCCCTAACAGGGGAGACATTCAGTACTTC
TRBD1	-	TRBJ1-2	TRBV2	CASSVRGTGAPNYGYTF	TGTGCCAGCAGTGTGAGAGGGACAGGGGCCCCTAACTATGGCTACACCTTC
-	few	TRBJ1-1	TRBV19	CASSIPAGSNTEAFF	TGTGCCAGTAGTATCCCCGCAGGGTCGAACACTGAAGCTTTCTTT
-	-	TRBJ1-5	TRBV18	CASSPDRDQPQHF	TGTGCCAGCTCACCGGACAGAGATCAGCCCCAGCATTTT
-	many	TRBJ2-3	TRBV6-4	CASSLIAGTDTQYF	TGTGCCAGCAGCCTCATAGCCGGTACAGATACGCAGTATTTT
-	-	TRBJ1-3	TRBV2	CASSDGVSGNTIYF	TGTGCCAGCAGTGACGGGGTTAGTGGAAACACCATATATTTT
-	-	TRBJ1-5	TRBV6-5	CASRPSVGNQPQHF	TGTGCCAGCAGACCCAGCGTTGGCAATCAGCCCCAGCATTTT
TRBD1	-	TRBJ1-1	TRBV6-5	CASSYSLGTGVEAFF	TGTGCCAGCAGTTACTCCTTGGGGACAGGGGTTGAAGCTTTCTTT
TRBD1	-	TRBJ1-5	TRBV23-1	CASSHPDRVIRYSNQPQHF	TGCGCCAGCAGTCATCCCGACAGGGTTATACGTTATAGCAATCAGCCCCAGCATTTT
TRBD1	-	TRBJ1-1	TRBV3-1/TRBV3-2	CASSLSQGARTEAFF	TGTGCCAGCAGCCTGAGCCAGGGGGCGAGGACTGAAGCTTTCTTT
-	-	TRBJ1-1	TRBV16	CASSPSGRAVDTEAFF	TGTGCCAGCAGCCCCTCGGGGAGGGCGGTGGACACTGAAGCTTTCTTT
TRBD2	few	TRBJ2-7	TRBV3-1/TRBV3-2	CASSPSAGEYEQYF	TGTGCCAGCAGCCCGTCTGCGGGGGAATACGAGCAGTACTTC
-	-	TRBJ2-1	TRBV2	CASTAVSSYNEQFF	TGTGCCAGCACCGCGGTAAGCTCCTACAATGAGCAGTTCTTC
-	-	TRBJ1-2	TRBV3-1/TRBV3-2	CASSQGGEGYGYTF	TGTGCCAGCAGCCAAGGTGGGGAGGGCTATGGCTACACCTTC
-	-	TRBJ2-2	TRBV6-5	CASSYRTENTGELFF	TGTGCCAGCAGTTACAGGACAGAGAACACCGGGGAGCTGTTTTTT
-	-	TRBJ2-6	TRBV19	CASSPRDGGPTGANVLTF	TGTGCCAGTAGTCCGCGGGACGGCGGCCCAACTGGGGCCAACGTCCTGACTTTC
TRBD1	-	TRBJ1-1	TRBV5-6	CASRQGAPGGGTEAFF	TGTGCCAGCAGACAGGGGGCCCCCGGGGGTGGCACTGAAGCTTTCTTT
TRBD2	-	TRBJ2-3	TRBV7-2	CASSYKSGGRTDTQYF	TGTGCCAGCAGCTACAAAAGCGGGGGCCGCACAGATACGCAGTATTTT
-	-	TRBJ1-1	TRBV20-1	CSARGSGEAFF	TGCAGTGCTAGAGGCTCCGGTGAAGCTTTCTTT
TRBD2	-	TRBJ2-3	TRBV7-2	CASSSGIQRGRDTQYF	TGTGCCAGCAGCTCCGGTATCCAGCGGGGGCGGGATACGCAGTATTTT
-	-	TRBJ2-7	TRBV24-1	CATQGTRNEQYF	TGTGCCACCCAGGGGACAAGGAACGAGCAGTACTTC
TRBD2	few	TRBJ2-1	TRBV4-1	CASSPTRGGAYNEQFF	TGCGCCAGCAGTCCGACCCGCGGGGGGGCCTACAATGAGCAGTTCTTC